The 22 T cell receptor beta chains presented below share a single source sample, sequenced in a study of preoperative IRX-2 immunotherapy in early breast cancer. The treatment is: preoperative locoregional IRX-2 cytokine immunotherapy. The data were produced by immunoSEQ multiplex PCR, yet TCRdb's version contains in-frame clones alone and is incomplete. The data hold tens of thousands of clones, with nearly 95% observed a single time. Sampling was conducted from a patient treated with IRX-2 immunotherapy. Receptors were obtained from a human donor with breast cancer.

The rearrangement links TRBV2 to TRBJ1-6; D is uncertain. Trimming left V 6 bases short and J 10 bases short, with 13 bases between. This CDR3 has 13 amino acids. Germline CDR1 SNHLY, CDR2 FYNNEI. The CDR3 sequence: CASSSSWVSPLHF. As DNA, the CDR3 is TGTGCCAGCAGCTCAAGTTGGGTCTCACCCCTCCACTTT.

This clone came up a few times. The CDR3 nucleotides are TGTGCCAGCAGTGCGGGCCCCGATGGGAACACTGAAGCTTTCTTT. Its translation is CASSAGPDGNTEAFF. The chain has TRBV6-4 and TRBJ1-1, with D unresolved. The CDR3 contains 15 residues. Germline CDR1 is MRHNA and CDR2 is SNTAGT. With 4 bases removed from V and 1 base from J, the gap between germline ends came to 13 bases.

V gene TRBV15 combines with J gene TRBJ2-1, with TRBD1 as a possible D gene (6 bases). Germline CDR1 is LNHNV and CDR2 is YYDKDF (reference sequence). Trimming stripped 3 bases from V and 12 bases from J, with 18 bases between. The length of the CDR3 is 14 residues. CDR3 region: CATSRYWGQSGQFF. CDR3 nucleotide sequence: TGTGCCACCAGCAGGTATTGGGGACAAAGTGGGCAGTTCTTC.

The rearrangement uses TRBV29-1 and TRBJ1-2; maybe TRBD1 (6 bases). Germline assignment: CDR1 SQVTM and CDR2 ANQGSEA. The CDR3 contains 15 residues. V was pared by 2 bases and J by 2 bases, with 15 bases between. In DNA form, the CDR3 reads TGCAGCGTTGAAAATAGGGGGGGGCAAAACTATGGCTACACCTTC. The encoded protein is CSVENRGGQNYGYTF.

The rearrangement joins TRBV19 to TRBJ2-3; D is possibly TRBD2 (5 bases). The CDR3 totals 15 residues. The germline CDR1 and CDR2 sequences are LNHDA and SQIVND (reference sequence). With 5 bases removed from V and 4 bases from J, the gap between germline ends came to 16 bases. CDR3 protein: CASSELGLSADTQYF. The CDR3 DNA reads as TGTGCCAGTAGTGAACTAGGGTTGAGCGCAGATACGCAGTATTTT.

The chain recombines TRBV9 with TRBJ1-1; no clear D. V was shortened by 0 bases and J by 1 base, with 7 bases between the two germline ends. CDR3 length equals 14 residues. Germline V gene sequence: CDR1 SGDLS, CDR2 YYNGEE. CDR3 in amino acids: CASSVDPANTEAFF. The CDR3 DNA reads as TGTGCCAGCAGCGTAGACCCCGCGAACACTGAAGCTTTCTTT. Variable domain in full (rest from reference TRBV9 and TRBJ1-1): DSGVTQTPKHLITATGQRVTLRCSPRSGDLSVYWYQQSLDQGLQFLIQYYNGEERAKGNILERFSAQQFPDLHSELNLSSLELGDSALYFCASSVDPANTEAFFGQGTRLTVV.

V usage is TRBV6-6 and J usage is TRBJ1-1; D gene uncertain. Germline lookup yields CDR1 MNHNY and CDR2 SVGAGI (reference sequence). Trimming stripped 6 bases from V and 5 bases from J, with 10 bases between. This CDR3 region has 12 residues. The CDR3 DNA sequence: TGTGCCAGCAGCAGAGACACGACTGAAGCTTTCTTT. Translating gives CASSRDTTEAFF.

The chain combines TRBV4-1 with TRBJ2-7; 7 nucleotides align to TRBD1. Germline loops: CDR1 MGHRA, CDR2 YSYEKL. The CDR3 loop spans 15 amino acids. The junction had 7 bases not matched to a gene; V was cut back by 3 bases and J by 2 bases. CDR3 protein: CASSQSGTATYEQYF. CDR3 DNA: TGCGCCAGCAGCCAGTCCGGGACAGCAACCTACGAGCAGTACTTC.

The chain combines TRBV7-2 with TRBJ2-3, with D perhaps matching TRBD1 or TRBD2 (5 bases each). This CDR3 contains 14 residues. The V end was cut by 5 bases, the J end by 4 bases, with 13 bases between. From germline, CDR1 is SGHTA and CDR2 FQGNSA. The DNA of the CDR3 is TGTGCCAGCAGCCCGCAGGGACCGCCAGATACGCAGTATTTT. The encoded protein is CASSPQGPPDTQYF. Full variable domain (remainder filled in from reference TRBV7-2 and TRBJ2-3): GAGVSQSPSNKVTEKGKDVELRCDPISGHTALYWYRQSLGQGLEFLIYFQGNSAPDKSGLPSDRFSAERTGGSVSTLTIQRTQQEDSAVYLCASSPQGPPDTQYFGPGTRLTVL.

This chain joins TRBV5-1 and TRBJ2-3, with no clear D. CDR1 is SGHRS, CDR2 YFSETQ, per germline. V dropped 5 bases and J dropped 2 bases, with 12 bases sitting between them. CDR3 size: 14 residues. The CDR3 DNA reads as TGCGCCAGCAGATGGTCCAGTTTCACAGATACGCAGTATTTT. This sequence encodes CASRWSSFTDTQYF.

The chain joins TRBV7-9 to TRBJ2-3; TRBD2 aligns across 12 bases. Germline V gene sequence: CDR1 SEHNR, CDR2 FQNEAQ (reference sequence). This CDR3 has 16 amino acids. V shed 3 bases, J shed 0 bases, and the junction held 1 base outside the gene matches. CDR3 DNA sequence: TGTGCCAGCAGCTTTACTAGCGGGGGGAGCACAGATACGCAGTATTTT. Translation gives CASSFTSGGSTDTQYF.

This clone was counted between two and nine times. This chain links TRBV5-8 with TRBJ2-1; unclear D gene. Trimming removed 0 bases at V and 5 bases at J, with 12 bases between. The length of the CDR3 is 15 residues. The germline gives CDR1 SGHTS, CDR2 YDEGEE. Here the CDR3 reads CASSLEPLNHNEQFF. The CDR3 region has the DNA TGTGCCAGCAGCTTGGAACCATTAAATCACAATGAGCAGTTCTTC.

The chain couples TRBV9 to TRBJ2-7; 8 bases line up with TRBD1. CDR1 SGDLS and CDR2 YYNGEE come from the germline V gene. Germline trimming cut 4 bases from V and 2 bases from J; bases unmatched to any gene: 8. The CDR3 extends over 15 amino acids. The chain's CDR3 is CASSIGQGKTYEQYF. The CDR3, as DNA: TGTGCCAGCAGCATCGGACAGGGAAAGACCTACGAGCAGTACTTC.

This chain connects TRBV10-3 to TRBJ2-7, with 8 bases aligning to TRBD1. The CDR3 is 14 amino acids. J was trimmed by 2 bases and V by 3 bases; bases with no gene match: 3. Germline CDR1 reads ENHRY; CDR2 reads SYGVKD. CDR3 DNA: TGTGCCATCAGTGATCAGGGACAGGCCTACGAGCAGTACTTC. It specifies CAISDQGQAYEQYF.

V and J are TRBV6-6 and TRBJ2-7; D might be TRBD1 or TRBD2, each matching 5 bases. CDR1 is MNHNY, CDR2 SVGAGI, per germline (reference sequence). The V end was cut by 6 bases, the J end by 2 bases, with 17 bases between. This CDR3 contains 15 residues. The CDR3 DNA reads as TGTGCCAGCAGGGCACCGGGACGGGACCCCTACGAGCAGTACTTC. Translating it yields CASRAPGRDPYEQYF.

This clone is a singleton in its sample. The gene calls are TRBV6-5 and TRBJ2-2, with TRBD2 matching over 9 bases. This CDR3 has 15 residues. Trimming removed 1 base from V and 6 bases from J; junction bases left unmatched: 3. Germline V CDR1 and CDR2: MNHEY, SVGAGI. CDR3 amino acids: CASSYWSSGAGELFF. The CDR3 coding sequence is TGTGCCAGCAGTTACTGGTCTAGCGGGGCCGGGGAGCTGTTTTTT.

CDR3 in amino acids: CASSLLWAEGGGRDGYTF. In DNA, the CDR3 is TGTGCCAGCAGCTTATTGTGGGCCGAGGGAGGGGGCCGGGATGGCTACACCTTC. The rearrangement uses TRBV11-2 and TRBJ1-2; TRBD1 aligns across 7 bases. Germline lookup yields CDR1 SGHAT and CDR2 FQNNGV. This CDR3 has 18 residues. The J segment lost 6 bases and the V segment lost 2 bases, leaving 18 bases of the junction unmatched.

The V and J genes are TRBV2 and TRBJ2-7, with TRBD1 as a possible D gene (6 bases). Between the trimmed V and J ends, which lost 4 bases and 3 bases, there was a span of 16 bases. This CDR3 has 15 residues. Germline CDR1 is SNHLY and CDR2 is FYNNEI. DNA of the CDR3: TGTGCCAGCAGTGCCCTTCAGGGGATTAACTACGAGCAGTACTTC. Translating gives CASSALQGINYEQYF.

The chain carries TRBV5-5 and TRBJ2-6, with 7 bases matching TRBD1. The CDR3 has 18 amino acids. V lost 4 bases to trimming and J lost 2 bases; unmatched junction nucleotides: 12. The germline V gene encodes CDR1 SGHKS and CDR2 YYEKEE (reference sequence). CDR3 sequence (DNA): TGTGCCAGCAGCGCATTACAGGGGTTCATCGCTGGGGCCAACGTCCTGACTTTC. This translates into CASSALQGFIAGANVLTF.

The V gene is TRBV19, the J gene TRBJ1-2; 9 bases map to TRBD1. The V gene end was trimmed by 1 base and the J gene end by 7 bases; junction bases not matched to a gene: 10. Germline-derived CDR1 and CDR2 are LNHDA and SQIVND (reference sequence). This CDR3 is built from 16 residues. The CDR3 loop is CASSIGPDRGRIGYTF. DNA of the CDR3: TGTGCCAGTAGTATAGGGCCGGACAGGGGAAGGATTGGCTACACCTTC. Combining the CDR3 with reference TRBV19 and TRBJ1-2 gives the whole variable domain DGGITQSPKYLFRKEGQNVTLSCEQNLNHDAMYWYRQDPGQGLRLIYYSQIVNDFQKGDIAEGYSVSREKKESFPLTVTSAQKNPTAFYLCASSIGPDRGRIGYTFGSGTRLTVV.

J is TRBJ1-2 and V is TRBV19; perhaps TRBD1 as D (5 bases). V lost 11 bases and J lost 4, with 20 bases in between. Germline assignment: CDR1 LNHDA and CDR2 SQIVND (reference sequence). CDR3 length equals 14 residues. The CDR3 nucleotides are TGTGCCGGTCGCACCGGTCCAGGGCGCTATGGCTACACCTTC. Amino acids: CAGRTGPGRYGYTF. The variable domain in full, with the rest retrieved from reference TRBV19 and TRBJ1-2, is DGGITQSPKYLFRKEGQNVTLSCEQNLNHDAMYWYRQDPGQGLRLIYYSQIVNDFQKGDIAEGYSVSREKKESFPLTVTSAQKNPTAFYLCAGRTGPGRYGYTFGSGTRLTVV.

The V call is TRBV25-1, the J call TRBJ2-5; TRBD2 matches at 9 bases. J was trimmed by 1 base and V by 6 bases; bases with no gene match: 6. The CDR3 covers 15 residues. CDR1 and CDR2 (germline): MGHDK, SYGVNS. CDR3: CASRLAGGLQETQYF. The CDR3 DNA reads TGTGCCAGCAGATTGGCGGGAGGGCTCCAAGAGACCCAGTACTTC.